This T cell receptor beta chain was captured by sequencing in a study of control samples from healthy donors and cancer patients. Here immunoSEQ multiplex PCR was the method, and the copy in TCRdb shows in-frame clones only, minus some. The sample includes roughly 160,000 clones, approximately 94% of them seen just once. The length of the CDR3 is 15 residues. V shed 3 bases and J shed 4 bases, with 12 bases lying between them. Germline CDR1 reads MGHRA; CDR2 reads YSYEKL. The clonotype originates from a man aged 55-75 years with colorectal cancer. Sequencing was performed on PBMCs. The chain links TRBV4-1 to TRBJ1-4, with D possibly being TRBD1 (5 bases). CDR3 protein: CASSQWGVGNEKLFF. As DNA, the CDR3 is TGCGCCAGCAGCCAGTGGGGGGTGGGTAATGAAAAACTGTTTTTT.